There are many counts of the clone carrying this TCR beta chain. TCRdb redid the calling of the 5' RACE reads with MiXCR, one entry per CDR3 protein. The data hold some 100,000 distinct CDR3 sequences, with roughly 12% observed a single time. This sample was taken from a study of spatial heterogeneity in lung cancer. Time point reported: sample taken at primary tumor resection. Whole RNA came from tumor, nontumor lung or frozen PBMC and was sequenced without being sorted. The TCR originated in a male donor with early-stage non-small cell lung cancer. The material sequenced was PBMCs, taken at surgery.

DNA of the CDR3: TGTGCCAGCACCGAACCGGGACTCGGACGGGAAAAACTGTTTTTT. It yields the protein CASTEPGLGREKLFF. The chain uses TRBV28 and TRBJ1-4; tentative D call: TRBD1 (5 bases). This CDR3 region has 15 residues. Deletions cut 7 bases from V and 8 bases from J, with 20 bases between. Germline-derived CDR1 and CDR2 are MDHEN and SYDVKM.